This T cell receptor beta chain was documented in a study of molecular identifiers for immune sequencing clone quantification. Points from the study as a whole: In naive cells, under 1% of molecules belonged to clones above 20 RNA copies, against over 97% in effector cells.

In its sample, this clonotype was seen a few times. Its antigen is unidentified. V lost 0 bases to trimming and J lost 0 bases, with 8 bases between them. The CDR3 consists of 16 residues. The germline gives CDR1 LGHNT, CDR2 FRNRAP. The use of previously described methods and listed TCR primers produced the bulk TCR libraries. TCRdb ran MiXCR on the PCR reads and lists one entry per CDR3 protein. The repertoire includes about 510,000 distinct CDR3 sequences, about 25% of them detected once, and around 0.76% sits in the top ten. Sequencing was performed on naive CD8+ T cells from blood, with Jurkat cell RNA spiked in. Subset given: FACS-sorted CD8+CD4-CCR7+CD45RA+ naive T cells. This TCR was recovered from a human donor in good health. Some libraries in this study had Jurkat cell RNA spiked in. The rearrangement joins TRBV12-5 to TRBJ2-2, with D maybe TRBD2 (6 bases). Written as DNA, the CDR3 is TGTGCTAGTGGTTTGGTAGCGGGCCCGAACACCGGGGAGCTGTTTTTT. Amino acid sequence: CASGLVAGPNTGELFF.